A single sample gave rise to the 16 T cell receptor beta chains below, sequenced in a study of beta chain features in type 1 diabetes. Every isolated RNA sample was fully reverse transcribed, so sequencing captured expressed TCRB transcripts. TCRdb's table, derived via immunoSEQ multiplex PCR, lists solely in-frame clones and lacks some. The sample holds approximately 150,000 clones; roughly 9.1% are singletons and the top ten take 2% to 2.5%. The sequenced material came from central memory CD4+ T cells from blood. The receptors come from a young woman in good health.

This clone was seen more than once but under ten times. This chain uses TRBV9 with TRBJ2-3; TRBD2 agrees at 11 bases. The CDR3 length is 14 residues. Germline CDR1 SGDLS, CDR2 YYNGEE. V gave up 5 bases and J gave up 6 bases; unmatched junction bases: 5. The CDR3 DNA is TGTGCCAGCAGACCCGGGACTAGCGGCGATACGCAGTATTTT. Encoded protein: CASRPGTSGDTQYF.

This clone was seen only a few times. CDR3 in DNA: TGCGCCAGCAGCTTAAAGGGGGACCCCTACGAGCAGTACTTC. It codes for CASSLKGDPYEQYF. This chain links TRBV5-1 with TRBJ2-7; D possibly corresponds to TRBD1 (6 bases). The germline gives CDR1 SGHRS, CDR2 YFSETQ. V gave up 2 bases and J gave up 2 bases, with 11 bases separating them. The CDR3 contains 14 residues. Full variable domain (missing parts from reference TRBV5-1 and TRBJ2-7): KAGVTQTPRYLIKTRGQQVTLSCSPISGHRSVSWYQQTPGQGLQFLFEYFSETQRNKGNFPGRFSGRQFSNSRSEMNVSTLELGDSALYLCASSLKGDPYEQYFGPGTRLTVT.

V is TRBV7-2 and J is TRBJ1-4, with 8 bases matching TRBD1. The CDR3 consists of 15 residues. V was pared by 5 bases and J by 7 bases, with 9 bases of the junction left unmatched. Germline CDR1 reads SGHTA; CDR2 reads FQGNSA. Written as DNA, the CDR3 is TGTGCCAGCAGCGCTGACAGGGGAGAGGCTGAAAAACTGTTTTTT. Protein: CASSADRGEAEKLFF.

This clone was detected only a few times. The chain has TRBV5-4 and TRBJ2-5; 10 bases match TRBD2. This CDR3 spans 16 amino acids. V was pared by 6 bases and J by 3 bases, with 11 bases of the junction left unmatched. Per the germline V gene, CDR1 is SGHNT and CDR2 is YYREEE (reference sequence). DNA of the CDR3: TGTGCCAGCACGAGCGGTTCAGCGGGGGGGGAAGAGACCCAGTACTTC. Protein: CASTSGSAGGEETQYF.

This clone has only a few counts. The chain joins TRBV7-2 to TRBJ2-3; 9 positions agree with TRBD1. CDR1 and CDR2 (germline): SGHTA, FQGNSA. The ends lost 7 bases at V and 4 bases at J; junction bases unmatched: 15. This CDR3 is built from 17 residues. The CDR3 bases are TGTGCCAGCACCCCGTGGAGGCGGGACAGGGCACCAGATACGCAGTATTTT. Translated: CASTPWRRDRAPDTQYF.

In its sample, this clone was seen a few times. The chain joins TRBV30 to TRBJ2-1; a possible D gene is TRBD1 (6 bases). CDR1 and CDR2 from the germline V gene are GTSNPN and SVGIG (reference sequence). This CDR3 comprises 14 residues. Trimming removed 2 bases at V and 9 bases at J, with 17 bases between. As DNA, the CDR3 is TGTGCCTGGAGTAGGTCCAGGGGATACGGTGAGCAGTTCTTC. Translating it yields CAWSRSRGYGEQFF.

With respect to this clone: This sample also contains other DNA sequences that code for the same CDR3. V usage is TRBV30 and J usage is TRBJ2-5; perhaps TRBD2 as D (6 bases). Germline V lookup: CDR1 GTSNPN, CDR2 SVGIG (reference sequence). V lost 3 bases and J lost 2, with 10 bases in between. The length of the CDR3 is 13 residues. The CDR3 region is CAWSLGGQETQYF. The CDR3 DNA reads TGTGCCTGGAGCCTCGGAGGGCAAGAGACCCAGTACTTC.

This clone was detected a few times. This chain joins TRBV5-6 and TRBJ2-3; a weak D match, TRBD2 (5 bases). The CDR3 loop spans 15 amino acids. V was pared by 4 bases and J by 2 bases, with 14 bases between. Germline CDR1 and CDR2: SGHDT and YYEEEE. The CDR3 coding sequence is TGTGCCAGCAGCCGCCGCCTAGCTTCCACAGATACGCAGTATTTT. Its protein is CASSRRLASTDTQYF. Looking up the rest from reference TRBV5-6 and TRBJ2-3 gives the full variable domain: DAGVTQSPTHLIKTRGQQVTLRCSPKSGHDTVSWYQQALGQGPQFIFQYYEEEERQRGNFPDRFSGHQFPNYSSELNVNALLLGDSALYLCASSRRLASTDTQYFGPGTRLTVL.

The V gene is TRBV18, the J gene TRBJ1-1; D is possibly TRBD1 (6 bases). The CDR3 has 15 residues. V lost 3 bases and J lost 1, with 12 bases in between. Germline V gives CDR1 KGHSH, CDR2 LQKENI. The CDR3 DNA reads TGTGCCAGCTCACCGGGGGGGCTGGGGAACACTGAAGCTTTCTTT. It specifies CASSPGGLGNTEAFF.

This clone was counted a few times. The rearrangement joins TRBV5-1 to TRBJ1-1, with D unclear. Per germline, CDR1 SGHRS and CDR2 YFSETQ. The CDR3 totals 15 residues. V was cut by 2 bases and J by 1 base, with 12 bases left in between. The DNA of the CDR3 is TGCGCCAGCAGCTTACAGACACTCTGGAACACTGAAGCTTTCTTT. Its protein is CASSLQTLWNTEAFF.

This clone was recorded a few times. This chain joins TRBV18 and TRBJ2-7, with TRBD1 as a possible D gene (6 bases). V gave up 3 bases and J gave up 5 bases, with 11 bases separating them. CDR1 and CDR2 (germline): KGHSH, LQKENI. The CDR3 loop spans 13 amino acids. CDR3 nucleotide sequence: TGTGCCAGCTCACCCGACAGGAACCACGAGCAGTACTTC. Its translation is CASSPDRNHEQYF.

The chain combines TRBV6-1 with TRBJ2-1; maybe TRBD2 (7 bases). CDR3 length: 17 amino acids. V gave up 2 bases and J gave up 2 bases, with 16 bases separating them. Germline lookup yields CDR1 MNHNS and CDR2 SASEGT. Here the CDR3 DNA reads TGTGCCAGCAGTGAATTTAGGGGGGGGGACCCCTACAATGAGCAGTTCTTC. It encodes CASSEFRGGDPYNEQFF.

This clone was observed a few times. The chain links TRBV4-1 to TRBJ2-5; D unresolved. Trimming took 0 bases from V and 2 from J, leaving 13 bases between them. Germline assignment: CDR1 MGHRA and CDR2 YSYEKL. There are 16 residues in the CDR3. The CDR3 region has the DNA TGCGCCAGCAGCCAAGAAAGTGTTGGGCAGCAAGAGACCCAGTACTTC. Its protein is CASSQESVGQQETQYF.

The genes are TRBV5-1 and TRBJ1-2; D is possibly TRBD1 (5 bases). The germline V gene has CDR1 SGHRS and CDR2 YFSETQ. Trimming removed 0 bases from V and 6 bases from J, with 12 bases in between. The CDR3 loop spans 14 amino acids. Here the CDR3 DNA reads TGCGCCAGCAGCTTGGGAGCGAAAGGGGATGGCTACACCTTC. It encodes CASSLGAKGDGYTF.

V gene TRBV7-9 combines with J gene TRBJ1-6; the match to TRBD1 covers 10 bases. The CDR3 is 14 amino acids. With V trimmed by 6 bases and J by 14 bases, 10 bases remained unmatched. Germline lookup yields CDR1 SEHNR and CDR2 FQNEAQ (reference sequence). The CDR3: CASSPGQGQGALHF. The CDR3, as DNA: TGTGCCAGCAGTCCGGGACAGGGGCAAGGGGCCCTCCACTTT. The full variable domain, rest sourced from reference TRBV7-9 and TRBJ1-6, is DTGVSQNPRHKITKRGQNVTFRCDPISEHNRLYWYRQTLGQGPEFLTYFQNEAQLEKSRLLSDRFSAERPKGSFSTLEIQRTEQGDSAMYLCASSPGQGQGALHFGNGTRLTVT.

The rearrangement joins TRBV2 to TRBJ2-5; TRBD2 matches at 13 bases. Germline CDR1 is SNHLY and CDR2 is FYNNEI. Trimming cost V 8 bases and J 5 bases; bases outside gene matches: 5. This CDR3 is built from 14 residues. The CDR3 sequence: CASARTSGGETQYF. DNA of the CDR3: TGTGCCAGCGCAAGGACTAGCGGGGGTGAGACCCAGTACTTC.